The clone carrying this T cell receptor (beta chain) was seen more than once but under ten times. Its target is not known. The sample comes from a study of cytomegalovirus exposure and HLA in healthy donors. Study-level findings and limits: V- and J-gene trimming in TCR beta was tied to a missense DCLRE1C variant by an analysis performed later.

Unmatched junction bases numbered 5, after V lost 1 base and J lost 5 bases. CDR1 is LNHDA, CDR2 SQIVND, per germline (reference sequence). The CDR3 spans 15 residues. PCR amplification relied on 60 Vbeta primers (plus 13 Jbeta primers). Generated by immunoSEQ multiplex PCR, the TCRdb table keeps only in-frame clones and is missing some. The sample yields 90,000 to 130,000 clones, over 60% seen once. This clonotype was sampled from a man aged 25-45 years in good health and CMV-seropositive. The material sequenced was PBMCs. The rearrangement joins TRBV19 to TRBJ2-1, with TRBD2 matching 7 bases. The chain's CDR3 is CASSIAGGSHNEQFF. The CDR3 nucleotides are TGTGCCAGTAGTATAGCGGGGGGTTCCCACAATGAGCAGTTCTTC. The full variable domain, rest sourced from reference TRBV19 and TRBJ2-1, is DGGITQSPKYLFRKEGQNVTLSCEQNLNHDAMYWYRQDPGQGLRLIYYSQIVNDFQKGDIAEGYSVSREKKESFPLTVTSAQKNPTAFYLCASSIAGGSHNEQFFGPGTRLTVL.